Each of the 14 T cell receptor beta chains below was sequenced from the same sample in a study of T cells in localized non-small cell lung cancer. The repertoire was sequenced with immunoSEQ multiplex PCR; TCRdb's copy has only in-frame clones and lacks some. The sample carries about 52,000 clones, about three quarters recorded once. Material: PBMCs, obtained before any cancer treatment. These receptors originate from a woman aged 40-69 years with stage II lung adenocarcinoma.

In DNA form, the CDR3 reads TGTGCCAGCAGACTTATCGACAGTGGGGAGACCCAGTACTTC. Protein sequence: CASRLIDSGETQYF. The chain employs TRBV6-5 and TRBJ2-5; D is possibly TRBD1 (5 bases). The V and J ends lost 6 bases and 5 bases respectively, with 16 bases between them. CDR3 length: 14 amino acids. Germline V gene lookup returns CDR1 MNHEY and CDR2 SVGAGI.

The genes are TRBV19 and TRBJ1-1; TRBD1 agrees at 11 bases. There are 17 residues in the CDR3. V shed 5 bases, J shed 3 bases, and the junction held 11 bases outside the gene matches. Looked up from germline, CDR1 is LNHDA and CDR2 is SQIVND (reference sequence). CDR3 DNA: TGTGCCAGTAGTCTTCCTGGACAGGGGGCGCGTCACACTGAAGCTTTCTTT. Translating gives CASSLPGQGARHTEAFF.

This chain uses TRBV19 with TRBJ2-3, with 11 bases identical to TRBD1. The CDR3 spans 14 residues. The germline V gene has CDR1 LNHDA and CDR2 SQIVND (reference sequence). The junction had 6 bases not matched to a gene; V was cut back by 7 bases and J by 6 bases. The CDR3 sequence is CASKGQGASDTQYF. The CDR3 coding sequence is TGTGCCAGTAAAGGACAGGGGGCTTCGGATACGCAGTATTTT. Filled out from reference TRBV19 and TRBJ2-3, the complete variable domain reads DGGITQSPKYLFRKEGQNVTLSCEQNLNHDAMYWYRQDPGQGLRLIYYSQIVNDFQKGDIAEGYSVSREKKESFPLTVTSAQKNPTAFYLCASKGQGASDTQYFGPGTRLTVL.

The V gene is TRBV21-1, the J gene TRBJ2-7. TRBV21-1 is a pseudogene. CDR3 size: 12 residues. The CDR3 nucleotides are TGTGCCAGCAGCTCGGGCCCCTACGAGCAGTACTTC. Translating gives CASSSGPYEQYF.

The gene calls are TRBV7-9 and TRBJ2-1, with a weak D call TRBD2 (6 bases). The CDR3 contains 15 residues. V was clipped by 4 bases and J by 7 bases, with 17 bases between them. From germline, CDR1 is SEHNR and CDR2 FQNEAQ (reference sequence). The CDR3: CASSSSPRRGNEQFF. In nucleotides, the CDR3 is TGTGCCAGCAGCTCCTCCCCTCGGCGGGGAAATGAGCAGTTCTTC.

Only a few counts were recorded for this clone. This chain links TRBV6-5 with TRBJ1-6, with D uncertain. The V gene's germline CDR1 is MNHEY and CDR2 SVGAGI. V shed 2 bases and J shed 9 bases, with 14 bases lying between them. The CDR3 loop spans 15 amino acids. The CDR3 coding sequence is TGTGCCAGCAGTTACGGCCGGCTGGGAGGTTCACCCCTCCACTTT. Encoded protein: CASSYGRLGGSPLHF.

The chain links TRBV7-8 to TRBJ1-1, with a tentative D call TRBD1 (6 bases). This CDR3 region has 16 residues. V lost 5 bases and J 2 bases, leaving 18 bases between the germline ends. CDR1 SGHVS and CDR2 FQNEAQ come from the germline V gene. The CDR3 DNA reads as TGTGCCAGCAGCCCCTCCTCCGGGACATTTAACACTGAAGCTTTCTTT. Amino acid sequence: CASSPSSGTFNTEAFF.

The chain recombines TRBV27 with TRBJ1-2, with D possibly matching TRBD1 (6 bases). CDR3 length equals 14 residues. Germline CDR1 MNHEY, CDR2 SMNVEV (reference sequence). V shed 3 bases and J shed 3 bases, with 11 bases lying between them. The CDR3 reads CASSFGGTDYGYTF. The CDR3 DNA sequence: TGTGCCAGCAGTTTCGGGGGCACGGACTATGGCTACACCTTC.

J is TRBJ2-5 and V is TRBV4-1; perhaps TRBD2 as D (6 bases). Trimming stripped 5 bases from V and 3 bases from J, with 16 bases between. This CDR3 has 15 residues. Germline CDR1 reads MGHRA; CDR2 reads YSYEKL. Here the CDR3 reads CASSDRGRTKETQYF. The DNA for the CDR3 is TGCGCCAGCAGCGACCGAGGGAGGACGAAAGAGACCCAGTACTTC.

This clone is a singleton in its sample. V is TRBV13 and J is TRBJ2-3; no clear D. With 3 bases removed from V and 6 bases from J, the gap between germline ends came to 7 bases. This CDR3 comprises 12 residues. Per germline, CDR1 PRHDT and CDR2 FYEKMQ (reference sequence). As DNA, the CDR3 is TGTGCCAGCAGCTTTCAGTCTGATACGCAGTATTTT. Amino acid sequence: CASSFQSDTQYF.

The genes are TRBV6-1 and TRBJ1-1; maybe TRBD1 (6 bases). Trimming cost V 0 bases and J 9 bases, with 8 bases left between them. Germline V gene data show CDR1 as MNHNS and CDR2 as SASEGT. The CDR3 length is 12 residues. The CDR3 bases are TGTGCCAGCAGTGAAGCTCAGGGGAAAGCTTTCTTT. The encoded protein is CASSEAQGKAFF.

This clone was observed a few times. The genes are TRBV6-4 and TRBJ2-2; 15 positions match TRBD2. CDR3 length: 17 amino acids. The V and J ends lost 1 base and 6 bases, in that order; junction bases with no gene match: 3. Germline CDR1 and CDR2: MRHNA and SNTAGT. The CDR3 DNA is TGTGCCAGCAGTGACTGGACTAGCGGGGGGGCCGCCGGGGAGCTGTTTTTT. It translates to CASSDWTSGGAAGELFF.

A note on this clone: The sample carries other DNA sequences with the same CDR3. The chain carries TRBV5-1 and TRBJ2-5, with D possibly matching TRBD1 (5 bases). This CDR3 region has 14 residues. The V end was cut by 4 bases, the J end by 2 bases, with 12 bases between. Per the germline V gene, CDR1 is SGHRS and CDR2 is YFSETQ. CDR3 sequence (DNA): TGCGCCAGCAGCCTGGGGCAGCCACAAGAGACCCAGTACTTC. Protein: CASSLGQPQETQYF.

This clone appeared a single time. The chain is built from TRBV18 and TRBJ2-7, with 9 bases identical to TRBD1. Germline CDR1 is KGHSH and CDR2 is LQKENI. The J segment lost 7 bases and the V segment lost 2 bases, leaving 9 bases of the junction unmatched. The CDR3 runs to 15 residues. CDR3 DNA: TGTGCCAGCTCACCATTCGCCGACAGGGGGAATGAGCAGTACTTC. Amino acids: CASSPFADRGNEQYF.